The clone carrying this TCR beta chain was seen at least ten times. The target antigen is unknown. Time point given: newly diagnosed GD, antithyroid drugs for less than 3 months. PBMCs were the source of the RNA used for TCR sequencing. The CDR3 extends over 13 amino acids. Germline-derived CDR1 and CDR2 are DFQATT and SNEGSKA (reference sequence). Deletions cut 3 bases from V and 8 bases from J, with 16 bases between. TCR beta libraries were built with iRepertoire HTBI primers and Arm-PCR of CDR3 regions. TCRdb reprocessed the multiplex PCR reads via MiXCR and lists one record per CDR3 protein. The sample yields 400,000 to 550,000 distinct CDR3 sequences, 15% to 20% seen once. This record comes from a study of regulatory T cells in long-lasting Graves disease. Notes on the study in general: Persistent disease favored TRBV28, TRBJ1-2 and TRBJ2-5.

The same sample was also studied in work on T cells in Graves' hyperthyroidism and ophthalmopathy. From that second work: Hyperthyroidism patients were newly diagnosed, had disease duration under 2 months, and were aged 18 to 65 years. Diagnostic assessment was based on clinical symptoms, serum thyroxine and TRAb, thyroid ultrasound and orbital computed tomography. Most expanded thyroid clonotypes above 0.001 recurred in blood.

This TCR came from a woman aged 30 to 39 with Graves disease. This sequence joins TRBV20-1 and TRBJ1-2; D is unclear. The sample here was peripheral blood mononuclear cells (PBMCs), taken at new diagnosis, from a patient treated with antithyroid drugs. The CDR3 coding sequence is TGCAGTGCTAGCCCCGGGTCTAACTGGGGCTACACCTTC. Protein sequence: CSASPGSNWGYTF.